This T cell receptor beta chain originates from a study of tumor and adjacent non-tumor tissue in lung cancer. This clonotype showed up just a few times. As yet, its antigen is unknown. Study results and limitations: Compared with tumor, normal lung showed significantly lower TCR diversity. Tumor repertoires had a smaller top 100 clone share than normal lung.

RNA was extracted from bulk tissue without any cell sorting. The library came from three nested PCR rounds adapted from ARM-PCR protocols. TCRdb used MiXCR to reprocess the multiplex PCR reads, holding one entry per CDR3 protein. Among over 110,000 distinct CDR3 sequences listed, around 66% were seen once. Sequenced input: lung tumor tissue. This clonotype originated in a man aged 55 to 69 with small cell lung cancer.

In DNA, the CDR3 is TGCAGCGTTTCAACGGGACCACACACAGATACGCAGTATTTT. It specifies CSVSTGPHTDTQYF. This chain connects TRBV29-1 to TRBJ2-3; D possibly uses TRBD1 or TRBD2 (5 bases each). V lost 5 bases and J lost 2, with 14 bases in between. CDR1 is SQVTM and CDR2 is ANQGSEA in the germline V gene. The CDR3 contains 14 residues.